Each of the 20 T cell receptor beta chains below was sequenced from the same sample in a study of vaccination and CD4 T cells after COVID-19. The treatment here: approximately nine-day PBMC culture with coronavirus spike peptide pools or control peptides (ViraFEST assay). No antigen has been assigned to these receptors. Cultured CD4+ T-cell DNA underwent Oncomine TCR Beta short-read sequencing. Each CDR3 protein is one row after TCRdb ran MiXCR on the PCR reads. The sample comprises 8,500 to 14,000 distinct CDR3 sequences, 56% of which are singletons, and about 20% rests with the top ten. What was sequenced was CD4+ T cells from blood, cultured in vitro. The receptors were gathered from a human donor who had recovered from COVID-19.

This clonotype was seen once. V gene TRBV2 combines with J gene TRBJ1-6; maybe TRBD1 (6 bases). The CDR3 is made up of 14 amino acids. V was clipped by 2 bases and J by 10 bases, with 12 bases between them. Germline CDR1 reads SNHLY; CDR2 reads FYNNEI. In DNA, the CDR3 is TGTGCCAGCAGTGAAATGGACAGAGGGTCACCCCTCCACTTT. Translating gives CASSEMDRGSPLHF.

This chain connects TRBV27 to TRBJ2-5, with a weak D call TRBD2 (6 bases). Trimming stripped 8 bases from V and 2 bases from J, with 15 bases between. Germline V gives CDR1 MNHEY, CDR2 SMNVEV (reference sequence). CDR3 length: 14 amino acids. CDR3 bases: TGTGCCAGCGAAAGGGAGGACCATCAAGAGACCCAGTACTTC. Translated, it gives CASEREDHQETQYF.

Only a few counts were recorded for this clonotype. The J gene is TRBJ2-5, the V gene TRBV6-1, with 7 bases identical to TRBD1. CDR3 length: 17 amino acids. The germline V gene has CDR1 MNHNS and CDR2 SASEGT. Germline trimming cut 4 bases from V and 5 bases from J; bases unmatched to any gene: 16. CDR3 in amino acids: CASSGFSRDSVRETQYF. The CDR3 nucleotides read TGTGCCAGCAGTGGCTTCTCACGGGACAGTGTGAGGGAGACCCAGTACTTC.

CDR3 residues: CASSPGTRIRYGYTF. The CDR3 nucleotides are TGTGCCAGCAGTCCAGGGACCCGTATACGGTATGGCTACACCTTC. The rearrangement uses TRBV28 and TRBJ1-2, with a possible D match to TRBD1 (5 bases). The germline V gene encodes CDR1 MDHEN and CDR2 SYDVKM. Trimming cost V 5 bases and J 5 bases, with 18 bases left between them. The CDR3 runs 15 residues.

The chain employs TRBV19 and TRBJ1-1; D not resolved. CDR3 length: 12 amino acids. The V and J ends lost 6 bases and 8 bases respectively, with 13 bases between them. Germline V gives CDR1 LNHDA, CDR2 SQIVND (reference sequence). The CDR3 loop is CASSSRFGEAFF. In nucleotides, the CDR3 is TGTGCCAGTAGCTCCCGTTTTGGGGAAGCTTTCTTT. Drawing the rest from reference TRBV19 and TRBJ1-1, the complete variable domain is DGGITQSPKYLFRKEGQNVTLSCEQNLNHDAMYWYRQDPGQGLRLIYYSQIVNDFQKGDIAEGYSVSREKKESFPLTVTSAQKNPTAFYLCASSSRFGEAFFGQGTRLTVV.

This chain links TRBV9 with TRBJ2-2; D possibly corresponds to TRBD2 (6 bases). This CDR3 region has 14 residues. Trimming stripped 4 bases from V and 8 bases from J, with 15 bases between. Germline V gene data show CDR1 as SGDLS and CDR2 as YYNGEE. CDR3 DNA sequence: TGTGCCAGCAGCATCCGGGAGTCCCCTGGGGAGCTGTTTTTT. This gives the protein CASSIRESPGELFF.

This clonotype was detected only a few times. Compared with germline, one end of the junction differs, possibly owing to a read error. The chain uses TRBV19 and TRBJ2-6; a weak D match, TRBD2 (7 bases). The CDR3 extends over 16 amino acids. Per germline, CDR1 LNHDA and CDR2 SQIVND (reference sequence). CDR3 bases: TGTGCCAGTATACGGGGGGCAACGTCTGGTGCCAACGTCCTGACTTTC. This translates into CASIRGATSGANVLTF.

This clonotype is large (0.1 to 1%). This rearrangement joins TRBV4-2 to TRBJ2-5, with TRBD2 identical over 9 bases. Trimming cost V 10 bases and J 5 bases; bases outside gene matches: 11. CDR3 length: 14 residues. Germline lookup yields CDR1 LGHNA and CDR2 YNFKEQ. The CDR3 DNA reads as TGTGCCACCAGTAGCGGGGGCCCAGACGAGACCCAGTACTTC. Protein product: CATSSGGPDETQYF.

The chain uses TRBV20-1 and TRBJ1-5; no definite D call. With 3 bases removed from V and 5 bases from J, the gap between germline ends came to 14 bases. The length of the CDR3 is 14 residues. The germline gives CDR1 DFQATT, CDR2 SNEGSKA (reference sequence). CDR3 nucleotides: TGCAGTGCTAGCCCTGCCGGCGATTATCAGCCCCAGCATTTT. It translates to CSASPAGDYQPQHF.

The chain recombines TRBV7-6 with TRBJ1-6, with D possibly being TRBD1 (5 bases). The CDR3 length is 14 residues. V was shortened by 1 base and J by 7 bases, with 8 bases between the two germline ends. The V gene's germline CDR1 is SGHVS and CDR2 FNYEAQ. The CDR3 loop is CASSLGGRNSPLHF. CDR3 nucleotides: TGTGCCAGCAGCTTAGGGGGGAGGAATTCACCCCTCCACTTT.

This chain uses TRBV7-8 with TRBJ1-5; D not resolved. The CDR3 totals 14 residues. From germline, CDR1 is SGHVS and CDR2 FQNEAQ. V lost 0 bases to trimming and J lost 3 bases, with 6 bases between them. CDR3 nucleotides: TGTGCCAGCAGCTTAGCAAGAAACAATCAGCCCCAGCATTTT. The encoded protein is CASSLARNNQPQHF. The variable domain in full, with the rest retrieved from reference TRBV7-8 and TRBJ1-5, is GAGVSQSPRYKVAKRGQDVALRCDPISGHVSLFWYQQALGQGPEFLTYFQNEAQLDKSGLPSDRFFAERPEGSVSTLKIQRTQQEDSAVYLCASSLARNNQPQHFGDGTRLSIL.

The CDR3: CSVDTLSGYTF. The CDR3 coding sequence is TGCAGCGTTGATACCTTAAGTGGCTACACCTTC. J is TRBJ1-2 and V is TRBV29-1, with D hard to call. Between the trimmed V and J ends, which lost 3 bases and 7 bases, there was a span of 9 bases. The CDR3 has 11 residues. Germline assignment: CDR1 SQVTM and CDR2 ANQGSEA.

With regard to this clonotype: The junction shows a germline mismatch at one end, possibly a read error. The V and J genes are TRBV27 and TRBJ1-5; 8 nucleotides match TRBD1. The CDR3 is 16 residues long. Germline V lookup: CDR1 MNHEY, CDR2 SMNVEV (reference sequence). The CDR3 protein is CASSRAQGGVNQLQHF. The CDR3 DNA sequence: TGTGCCAGCAGTAGGGCACAGGGGGGGGTGAATCAGCTCCAGCATTTT.

The J gene is TRBJ2-1, the V gene TRBV10-2; 11 bases map to TRBD2. Germline CDR1 WSHSY, CDR2 SAAADI. The CDR3 loop spans 17 amino acids. Trimming removed 6 bases from V and 4 bases from J; junction bases left unmatched: 11. The CDR3 DNA follows: TGCGCCAGCAGGGACATTAGCGGGAGGGAACAATACAATGAGCAGTTCTTC. Encoded protein: CASRDISGREQYNEQFF.

This chain connects TRBV20-1 to TRBJ1-5; possible D gene TRBD1, 6 bases. Germline loops: CDR1 DFQATT, CDR2 SNEGSKA (reference sequence). With 6 bases removed from V and 4 bases from J, the gap between germline ends came to 16 bases. CDR3 length: 14 residues. CDR3 in DNA: TGCAGTGCAAGGGGGGGGATAGCAAATCAGCCCCAGCATTTT. It is translated as CSARGGIANQPQHF.

The rearrangement uses TRBV4-1 and TRBJ2-7; TRBD1 matches 7 bases. Germline loops: CDR1 MGHRA, CDR2 YSYEKL. The J segment lost 3 bases and the V segment lost 1 base, leaving 15 bases of the junction unmatched. The CDR3 length is 18 residues. The CDR3 region is CASSQVDFLPGQSYEQYF. CDR3 nucleotide sequence: TGCGCCAGCAGCCAAGTTGATTTCCTTCCGGGACAGAGCTACGAGCAGTACTTC.

The rearrangement uses TRBV6-5 and TRBJ2-3; TRBD2 matches at 9 bases. CDR3 length: 16 amino acids. In germline, CDR1 is MNHEY, CDR2 SVGAGI. After removal of 2 bases from V and 1 base from J, the junction contained 4 bases not matched to a gene. CDR3 DNA sequence: TGTGCCAGCAGTTACCGGATAGCGGGGGGCACAGATACGCAGTATTTT. Residues: CASSYRIAGGTDTQYF.

The chain couples TRBV6-1 to TRBJ2-7, with D possibly TRBD1 on 5 matching bases. Looked up from germline, CDR1 is MNHNS and CDR2 is SASEGT. The V end was cut by 8 bases, the J end by 3 bases, with 11 bases between. This CDR3 comprises 12 residues. CDR3 protein: CASLRTNYEQYF. DNA of the CDR3: TGTGCCAGCCTAAGGACAAACTACGAGCAGTACTTC.

This clonotype has just a few counts. This chain uses TRBV5-1 with TRBJ2-3; the D gene is possibly TRBD2 (5 bases). Germline V lookup: CDR1 SGHRS, CDR2 YFSETQ. V was pared by 3 bases and J by 1 base, with 9 bases between. The CDR3 has 14 residues. For the CDR3, the DNA is TGCGCCAGCAGCTCGGCGGAGGGCACAGATACGCAGTATTTT. Translating gives CASSSAEGTDTQYF.

This chain connects TRBV19 to TRBJ2-1; D could derive from TRBD1 or TRBD2 (6 bases each). The J call could be wrong; TRBJ2-7 is a better fit for the DNA end. In germline, CDR1 is LNHDA, CDR2 SQIVND (reference sequence). This CDR3 has 14 residues. CDR3 nucleotides: TGTGCCAGTAGTATCGGGGGCAACAAGTACGAGCAGTACTTC. This gives the protein CASSIGGNKYEQYF.